The 30 T cell receptor beta chains given below trace back to one sample, sequenced in a study of T-cell memory formation after mild COVID-19. Via MiXCR, TCRdb re-called the 5' RACE reads, giving one row per CDR3 protein. Here the sample spans hundreds of thousands of distinct CDR3 sequences, roughly 13% being singletons. The sequencing input was PBMCs or a T cell subset sorted from them (not recorded which). All receptors derive from a man younger than 35 who had mild COVID-19 (a few samples of this study predate the infection). Cell type and time point are not known.

This chain connects TRBV7-2 to TRBJ1-5, with 12 bases aligning to TRBD1. This CDR3 contains 16 residues. With V trimmed by 5 bases and J by 7 bases, 9 bases remained unmatched. The germline V gene has CDR1 SGHTA and CDR2 FQGNSA. The CDR3 loop reads CASSVSGTGGRQPQHF. The CDR3 DNA follows: TGTGCCAGCAGCGTCTCCGGGACAGGGGGCCGACAGCCCCAGCATTTT.

This clonotype was observed a handful of times. V usage is TRBV11-2 and J usage is TRBJ1-2; maybe TRBD1 (5 bases). The V gene's germline CDR1 is SGHAT and CDR2 FQNNGV. This CDR3 contains 13 residues. Trimming left V 5 bases short and J 3 bases short, with 10 bases between. The CDR3 DNA reads TGTGCCAGCAGCGTGGGACGCTACTATGGCTACACCTTC. Translation: CASSVGRYYGYTF.

This clonotype was found a few times. J is TRBJ2-3 and V is TRBV2; tentatively, D is TRBD1 or TRBD2 (5 bases each). Germline-derived CDR1 and CDR2 are SNHLY and FYNNEI. CDR3 length equals 14 residues. V was cut by 7 bases and J by 2 bases, with 13 bases left in between. The CDR3 DNA reads TGTGCCAGCAATAGCCGGGACGTCACAGATACGCAGTATTTT. Translation: CASNSRDVTDTQYF.

This chain links TRBV11-2 with TRBJ2-3, with a possible D match to TRBD2 (6 bases). The germline V gene has CDR1 SGHAT and CDR2 FQNNGV. This CDR3 is 16 amino acids long. The germline V and J ends were trimmed by 4 bases and 4 bases, with 18 bases remaining between them. The CDR3 DNA sequence: TGTGCCAGCAGCTCCCGGGGGATCCGTTCAGCAGATACGCAGTATTTT. Its protein product is CASSSRGIRSADTQYF.

V gene TRBV6-2 or TRBV6-3 combines with J gene TRBJ2-1, with 11 bases aligning to TRBD2. The CDR3 extends over 20 amino acids. The V segment lost 7 bases and the J segment 0 bases; nucleotides outside the gene matches: 17. Germline assignment: CDR1 MNHEY and CDR2 SVGEGT. The CDR3 reads CASNRLAGGPKSSSYNEQFF. The CDR3 DNA sequence: TGTGCCAGCAACCGTCTAGCGGGGGGCCCTAAATCCAGCTCCTACAATGAGCAGTTCTTC.

This clonotype was found many times. CDR3 sequence (DNA): TGTGCCAGCAGCACCAGACAGGGGTCCTACGAGCAGTACTTC. Translated, it gives CASSTRQGSYEQYF. This chain uses TRBV7-9 with TRBJ2-7, with 8 positions matching TRBD1. This CDR3 contains 14 residues. The V segment lost 5 bases and the J segment 1 base; nucleotides outside the gene matches: 4. CDR1 is SEHNR, CDR2 FQNEAQ, per germline (reference sequence). Looking up the rest from reference TRBV7-9 and TRBJ2-7 gives the full variable domain: DTGVSQNPRHKITKRGQNVTFRCDPISEHNRLYWYRQTLGQGPEFLTYFQNEAQLEKSRLLSDRFSAERPKGSFSTLEIQRTEQGDSAMYLCASSTRQGSYEQYFGPGTRLTVT.

This clonotype was detected only a few times. The V call is TRBV6-6, the J call TRBJ1-1, with D possibly being TRBD1 (5 bases). V dropped 8 bases and J dropped 5 bases, with 15 bases sitting between them. The CDR3 is 13 amino acids. CDR1 is MNHNY, CDR2 SVGAGI, per germline (reference sequence). CDR3 sequence (DNA): TGTGCCAGCGCCATAATGGGGGGAACTGAAGCTTTCTTT. Protein product: CASAIMGGTEAFF.

This sequence joins TRBV11-2 and TRBJ2-5; tentatively, D is TRBD1 (5 bases). The ends were cut back, 5 bases at V and 7 bases at J, with 23 bases in the middle. The CDR3 sequence is 16 residues long. CDR1 and CDR2 (germline): SGHAT, FQNNGV. CDR3 in amino acids: CASSVVRGSLVRTQYF. In nucleotides, the CDR3 is TGTGCCAGCAGCGTGGTTAGGGGCTCCCTAGTCCGGACCCAGTACTTC.

This clonotype has only a few counts. The chain uses TRBV20-1 and TRBJ1-3; D is ambiguous. CDR1 and CDR2 from the germline V gene are DFQATT and SNEGSKA (reference sequence). This CDR3 has 13 residues. The ends were cut back, 0 bases at V and 0 bases at J, with 3 bases in the middle. This chain's CDR3 is CSAREGSGNTIYF. Here the CDR3 DNA reads TGCAGTGCTAGAGAAGGCTCTGGAAACACCATATATTTT.

The chain couples TRBV24-1 to TRBJ1-5; no definite D call. With 5 bases removed from V and 1 base from J, the gap between germline ends came to 14 bases. The CDR3 totals 16 residues. Germline CDR1 is KGHDR and CDR2 is SFDVKD. Written as DNA, the CDR3 is TGTGCCACCAGTGTTCCACCCACCGTCAGCAATCAGCCCCAGCATTTT. Protein sequence: CATSVPPTVSNQPQHF.

The chain combines TRBV10-2 with TRBJ2-3; D is unresolved. Germline lookup yields CDR1 WSHSY and CDR2 SAAADI. V was cut by 4 bases and J by 5 bases, with 7 bases left in between. The length of the CDR3 is 12 residues. The CDR3 spells CASSVKVDTQYF. The CDR3, as DNA: TGCGCCAGCAGTGTAAAGGTAGATACGCAGTATTTT.

This clonotype was counted between two and nine times. This chain uses TRBV21-1 with TRBJ2-1; the DNA was not used to check the table's D call, TRBD2. TRBV21-1 is listed as a pseudogene. This CDR3 region has 13 residues. CDR3 amino acids: CASSKRAPNEQFF. The CDR3 DNA sequence: TGTGCCAGCAGCAAGAGGGCCCCCAATGAGCAGTTCTTC.

The rearrangement uses TRBV12-3 or TRBV12-4 and TRBJ1-4; D is undetermined. The V end was cut by 3 bases, the J end by 3 bases, with 5 bases between. This CDR3 has 13 residues. The DNA for the CDR3 is TGTGCCAGCAGTTTCAGTCCTAATGAAAAACTGTTTTTT. It is translated as CASSFSPNEKLFF.

This clonotype came up many times. The chain links TRBV28 to TRBJ1-1, with D perhaps TRBD1 (5 bases). The germline V gene has CDR1 MDHEN and CDR2 SYDVKM. V dropped 3 bases and J dropped 5 bases, with 19 bases sitting between them. The CDR3 loop spans 16 amino acids. The CDR3 nucleotides are TGTGCCAGCAGTTTCGCAGTTGGGAGGGGCGAGACTGAAGCTTTCTTT. Translation gives CASSFAVGRGETEAFF.

This clonotype has only a few counts. The gene calls are TRBV7-2 and TRBJ2-3; 9 nucleotides align to TRBD2. CDR1 SGHTA and CDR2 FQGNSA come from the germline V gene. CDR3 length: 17 amino acids. With V trimmed by 2 bases and J by 1 base, 7 bases remained unmatched. The CDR3 nucleotides read TGTGCCAGCAGCTTAACGGCGGGGGGGAGGGGCACAGATACGCAGTATTTT. Protein: CASSLTAGGRGTDTQYF.

This clonotype occurred a few times. The chain combines TRBV5-1 with TRBJ1-1; no clear D gene. Germline values: CDR1 SGHRS, CDR2 YFSETQ. The CDR3 extends over 15 amino acids. Trimming stripped 5 bases from V and 3 bases from J, with 17 bases between. CDR3 nucleotides: TGCGCCAGCAGAGGTAGGGCGGATAAAGACACTGAAGCTTTCTTT. Protein sequence: CASRGRADKDTEAFF.

This clonotype was picked up a small number of times. The chain carries TRBV7-9 and TRBJ2-1, with 8 bases identical to TRBD2. CDR1 is SEHNR and CDR2 is FQNEAQ in the germline V gene (reference sequence). This CDR3 is built from 14 residues. J was trimmed by 4 bases and V by 10 bases; bases with no gene match: 9. CDR3 in amino acids: CATAAGGRYNEQFF. The CDR3 nucleotides read TGTGCCACCGCGGCGGGGGGCAGGTACAATGAGCAGTTCTTC.

The chain's CDR3 is CASSELDRGKETQYF. The CDR3 DNA sequence: TGTGCCAGCAGCGAACTGGACAGGGGAAAAGAGACCCAGTACTTC. The chain links TRBV7-6 to TRBJ2-5; 9 bases match TRBD1. The V gene end was trimmed by 5 bases and the J gene end by 3 bases; junction bases not matched to a gene: 7. The germline gives CDR1 SGHVS, CDR2 FNYEAQ. The CDR3 is 15 amino acids.

The table lists this clonotype with a few counts. This chain joins TRBV11-1 and TRBJ2-5; 7 positions agree with TRBD2. CDR1 is SGHAT, CDR2 FQDESV, per germline (reference sequence). This CDR3 contains 15 residues. The junction had 4 bases not matched to a gene; V was cut back by 1 base and J by 2 bases. CDR3 DNA sequence: TGTGCCAGCAGCTTAGAAGCTAGCGGTCAAGAGACCCAGTACTTC. Its protein product is CASSLEASGQETQYF.

This clonotype was detected only a few times. V usage is TRBV24-1 and J usage is TRBJ2-5, with a weak D call TRBD1 (6 bases). Trimming took 4 bases from V and 5 from J, leaving 10 bases between them. The CDR3 is 13 amino acids. The germline V gene encodes CDR1 KGHDR and CDR2 SFDVKD. The CDR3 reads CATSEGGRETQYF. Here the CDR3 DNA reads TGTGCCACCAGTGAAGGGGGTCGGGAGACCCAGTACTTC.

This clonotype has at least ten counts. The J gene is TRBJ2-1, the V gene TRBV5-1; 9 positions agree with TRBD2. Per germline, CDR1 SGHRS and CDR2 YFSETQ. V was pared by 2 bases and J by 7 bases, with 4 bases of the junction left unmatched. This CDR3 is 14 amino acids long. CDR3 sequence reads: CASSFGTSSNEQFF. CDR3 nucleotides: TGCGCCAGCAGCTTTGGGACTAGCTCTAATGAGCAGTTCTTC. The complete variable domain, with remaining parts taken from reference TRBV5-1 and TRBJ2-1, reads KAGVTQTPRYLIKTRGQQVTLSCSPISGHRSVSWYQQTPGQGLQFLFEYFSETQRNKGNFPGRFSGRQFSNSRSEMNVSTLELGDSALYLCASSFGTSSNEQFFGPGTRLTVL.

This clonotype was recorded many times. The chain employs TRBV7-2 and TRBJ2-5, with D tentatively TRBD2 (5 bases). This CDR3 is 15 amino acids long. Trimming removed 6 bases at V and 3 bases at J, with 17 bases between. The germline V gene encodes CDR1 SGHTA and CDR2 FQGNSA. CDR3 bases: TGTGCCAGCAGGAACCAGTTACTAGGGAAAGAGACCCAGTACTTC. Translation gives CASRNQLLGKETQYF.

This sequence joins TRBV4-2 and TRBJ1-5; D may be TRBD1 (5 bases). The CDR3 contains 16 residues. Per germline, CDR1 LGHNA and CDR2 YNFKEQ. V gave up 0 bases and J gave up 6 bases, with 15 bases separating them. The CDR3 nucleotides are TGTGCCAGCAGCCAAGATTCAGGGTTGAGCTCTCAGCCCCAGCATTTT. It encodes CASSQDSGLSSQPQHF.

The J gene is TRBJ2-3, the V gene TRBV4-1; TRBD1 matches at 7 bases. The CDR3 runs 16 residues. CDR1 MGHRA and CDR2 YSYEKL come from the germline V gene. V lost 4 bases and J lost 0; bases outside the gene matches: 7. Written as DNA, the CDR3 is TGCGCCAGCAGCCTTCAGGGGACAGTGAGCACAGATACGCAGTATTTT. It encodes CASSLQGTVSTDTQYF.

The chain has TRBV12-3 or TRBV12-4 and TRBJ2-2, with 10 positions matching TRBD1. Unmatched junction bases numbered 10, after V lost 8 bases and J lost 7 bases. The CDR3 extends over 15 amino acids. The CDR3 loop reads CASLTGQGMGGELFF. CDR3 DNA sequence: TGTGCCAGCCTTACGGGACAGGGGATGGGCGGGGAGCTGTTTTTT.

This clonotype was recorded at least ten times. The V gene is TRBV2, the J gene TRBJ1-5, with D perhaps TRBD1 (5 bases). V lost 0 bases and J 7 bases, leaving 10 bases between the germline ends. Germline-derived CDR1 and CDR2 are SNHLY and FYNNEI. The CDR3 has 14 residues. The CDR3 reads CASSEAGRDQPQHF. The CDR3 DNA follows: TGTGCCAGCAGTGAAGCTGGCAGGGACCAGCCCCAGCATTTT.

In its sample, this clonotype was seen a few times. The chain employs TRBV20-1 and TRBJ2-2; 7 nucleotides agree with TRBD1. The germline V gene has CDR1 DFQATT and CDR2 SNEGSKA (reference sequence). The CDR3 is 15 amino acids. V lost 2 bases to trimming and J lost 6 bases; unmatched junction nucleotides: 9. The CDR3: CSARKGALMAGELFF. In DNA form, the CDR3 reads TGCAGTGCTAGAAAGGGGGCGCTGATGGCCGGGGAGCTGTTTTTT.

In its sample, this clonotype was seen many times. This sequence joins TRBV28 and TRBJ2-6, with D perhaps matching TRBD2 (5 bases). V was clipped by 3 bases and J by 4 bases, with 10 bases between them. Germline CDR1 reads MDHEN; CDR2 reads SYDVKM. This CDR3 contains 15 residues. This CDR3 is CASSLGVTGANVLTF. The CDR3 DNA reads as TGTGCCAGCAGTTTGGGAGTAACAGGGGCCAACGTCCTGACTTTC.

The sample holds a few counts of this clonotype. The J gene is TRBJ1-1, the V gene TRBV18; D may be TRBD1 (5 bases). Trimming took 3 bases from V and 0 from J, leaving 14 bases between them. The CDR3 runs to 16 residues. The germline CDR1 and CDR2 sequences are KGHSH and LQKENI. CDR3 loop: CASSPTEALMNTEAFF. The CDR3 nucleotides read TGTGCCAGCTCACCGACAGAAGCTCTCATGAACACTGAAGCTTTCTTT.

V is TRBV20-1 and J is TRBJ2-1; tentative D call: TRBD2 (7 bases). Germline CDR1 DFQATT, CDR2 SNEGSKA (reference sequence). The CDR3 has 14 amino acids. V lost 2 bases and J lost 9, with 17 bases in between. The CDR3 sequence is CSARRGGGRIEQFF. Written as DNA, the CDR3 is TGCAGTGCTAGACGCGGGGGCGGCAGGATTGAGCAGTTCTTC.